This TCR beta chain was profiled in a study of cytotoxic CD8 clonotypes in ibrutinib-treated CLL. Broader study findings: Public clonotypes were uncommon and contracted or stayed stable on treatment. Baseline-level clonality went beyond age-matched healthy donors and moved in step with circulating CD8+ T-cell counts.

The CDR3 is 16 residues long. Germline loops: CDR1 MRHNA, CDR2 SNTAGT. V lost 4 bases, J lost 0 bases, and 13 bases lay in between. In this sample, this clone turned up a few times. Its antigen is unknown. T cells were sequenced at a targeted depth of 1 in 200,000 to 1 in 1 million. Repertoires were generated with immunoSEQ multiplex PCR, while TCRdb's copy carries only in-frame clones and drops some. The table includes 30,000 or so clones, around 57% detected once. This sequence originates from a human donor with chronic lymphocytic leukemia. The starting material was PBMCs, obtained before ibrutinib treatment. This chain links TRBV6-4 with TRBJ2-1; unclear D gene. The CDR3, as DNA: TGTGCCAGCAGTGCTGGGCAGTCCCTCTCCTACAATGAGCAGTTCTTC. It encodes CASSAGQSLSYNEQFF.